The 26 T cell receptor beta chains in this list originate from one sample, sequenced in a study of blood T cell repertoires in COVID-19. TCRdb keeps only in-frame clones here, not all; method: immunoSEQ multiplex PCR. The repertoire holds about 430,000 clones, with 70% to 90% as singletons. Sequencing was carried out using peripheral blood. The source of these receptors is a man between 18 and 35 years old with COVID-19, enrolled during active disease.

This clone was seen just once. The chain carries TRBV5-5 and TRBJ1-1; no firm D call. Germline V CDR1 and CDR2: SGHKS, YYEKEE (reference sequence). With 4 bases removed from V and 3 bases from J, the gap between germline ends came to 16 bases. The CDR3 sequence is 15 residues long. CDR3 amino acids: CASSLRVGWDTEAFF. The CDR3 DNA follows: TGTGCCAGCAGCCTACGGGTTGGTTGGGACACTGAAGCTTTCTTT.

The genes are TRBV24-1 and TRBJ1-2, with a possible D match to TRBD1 (6 bases). V lost 9 bases, J lost 2 bases, and 12 bases lay in between. The germline CDR1 and CDR2 sequences are KGHDR and SFDVKD. There are 13 residues in the CDR3. CDR3 nucleotides: TGTGCCACCGCTACCGACAGGAACTATGGCTACACCTTC. Translation gives CATATDRNYGYTF.

V gene TRBV11-2 combines with J gene TRBJ1-2; possibly TRBD1 for D (6 bases). The germline gives CDR1 SGHAT, CDR2 FQNNGV. Trimming took off 5 bases at V and 5 bases at J, with 15 bases between the two ends. This CDR3 spans 14 amino acids. The CDR3 coding sequence is TGTGCCAGCAGCGCGCTGACAGGAGCTTATGGCTACACCTTC. Translation gives CASSALTGAYGYTF.

The chain joins TRBV30 to TRBJ1-2; perhaps TRBD1 as D (6 bases). The CDR3 sequence is 17 residues long. Trimming left V 3 bases short and J 0 bases short, with 20 bases between. Germline-derived CDR1 and CDR2 are GTSNPN and SVGIG (reference sequence). In DNA, the CDR3 is TGTGCCTGGAGCGGGGGGGGACACGGACAGACTAACTATGGCTACACCTTC. Translation gives CAWSGGGHGQTNYGYTF.

The V call is TRBV24-1, the J call TRBJ2-3; D remains ambiguous. The CDR3 consists of 14 residues. Germline V gene sequence: CDR1 KGHDR, CDR2 SFDVKD. Trimming cost V 3 bases and J 1 base, with 7 bases left between them. The CDR3 nucleotides are TGTGCCACCAGTGATGCGAGTGGCACAGATACGCAGTATTTT. It encodes CATSDASGTDTQYF.

This chain uses TRBV27 with TRBJ2-2; the D gene is possibly TRBD2 (5 bases). Between the trimmed V and J ends, which lost 7 bases and 0 bases, there was a span of 6 bases. The length of the CDR3 is 13 residues. Germline assignment: CDR1 MNHEY and CDR2 SMNVEV (reference sequence). The DNA for the CDR3 is TGTGCCAGCAAACTAGCGAACACCGGGGAGCTGTTTTTT. It specifies CASKLANTGELFF.

This clone was detected only a few times. The chain has TRBV5-6 and TRBJ2-2, with a tentative D call TRBD1 (6 bases). Germline V gene sequence: CDR1 SGHDT, CDR2 YYEEEE. This CDR3 contains 15 residues. The ends were cut back, 1 base at V and 4 bases at J, with 11 bases in the middle. CDR3 nucleotide sequence: TGTGCCAGCAGCTTGACAGGGATGGTCACCGGGGAGCTGTTTTTT. It is translated as CASSLTGMVTGELFF. Based on the CDR3 plus reference TRBV5-6 and TRBJ2-2, the full variable domain is DAGVTQSPTHLIKTRGQQVTLRCSPKSGHDTVSWYQQALGQGPQFIFQYYEEEERQRGNFPDRFSGHQFPNYSSELNVNALLLGDSALYLCASSLTGMVTGELFFGEGSRLTVL.

This sequence joins TRBV7-8 and TRBJ2-7, with 7 bases that match TRBD2. The CDR3 runs 14 residues. V trimming: 3 bases; J trimming: 1 base; junction bases outside the gene matches: 3. CDR1 is SGHVS and CDR2 is FQNEAQ in the germline V gene. This CDR3 is CASSFGLGSYEQYF. CDR3 bases: TGTGCCAGCAGCTTTGGACTAGGGTCCTACGAGCAGTACTTC.

The chain couples TRBV12-3 or TRBV12-4 to TRBJ2-3; D call uncertain. Trimming removed 6 bases from V and 10 bases from J, with 11 bases in between. The length of the CDR3 is 11 residues. In DNA form, the CDR3 reads TGTGCCAGCAGCCTTGGCAGTCCGCAGTATTTT. Its protein product is CASSLGSPQYF.

This sequence joins TRBV5-6 and TRBJ2-6, with D possibly matching TRBD1 (6 bases). V lost 4 bases and J lost 0, with 20 bases in between. The CDR3 length is 19 residues. Looked up from germline, CDR1 is SGHDT and CDR2 is YYEEEE. This CDR3 is CASSRFLGAYSSGANVLTF. The CDR3 DNA reads TGTGCCAGCAGCCGTTTCTTGGGGGCCTACAGCTCTGGGGCCAACGTCCTGACTTTC.

This clone was counted once. The chain is built from TRBV9 and TRBJ2-1; TRBD2 matches at 12 bases. The CDR3 is made up of 16 amino acids. Germline trimming cut 0 bases from V and 10 bases from J; bases unmatched to any gene: 8. The germline gives CDR1 SGDLS, CDR2 YYNGEE. The CDR3 region is CASSVDPSGRAGEQFF. The CDR3 region has the DNA TGTGCCAGCAGCGTAGACCCTAGCGGGAGGGCGGGGGAGCAGTTCTTC.

The chain has TRBV2 and TRBJ2-3, with TRBD2 identical over 11 bases. The CDR3 runs to 16 residues. V was clipped by 6 bases and J by 7 bases; unmatched bases: 12. The germline CDR1 and CDR2 sequences are SNHLY and FYNNEI. In DNA form, the CDR3 reads TGTGCCAGCAGAGTCCGACTAGCGGGGACAACCCATACGCAGTATTTT. Residues: CASRVRLAGTTHTQYF.

The chain has TRBV7-9 and TRBJ1-1; D remains ambiguous. V dropped 1 base and J dropped 2 bases, with 8 bases sitting between them. The CDR3 sequence is 14 residues long. The V gene's germline CDR1 is SEHNR and CDR2 FQNEAQ (reference sequence). The CDR3 reads CASSLGGSNTEAFF. CDR3 DNA: TGTGCCAGCAGCTTAGGCGGCTCTAACACTGAAGCTTTCTTT.

The V gene is TRBV20-1, the J gene TRBJ2-1, with TRBD2 identical over 7 bases. This CDR3 has 11 amino acids. With 6 bases clipped from V and 12 bases from J, the junction kept 8 bases outside the gene matches. Germline CDR1 DFQATT, CDR2 SNEGSKA (reference sequence). The CDR3 region is CSAHRLAVQFF. The DNA of the CDR3 is TGCAGTGCGCACCGTCTAGCGGTGCAGTTCTTC.

The chain couples TRBV19 to TRBJ2-7; TRBD1 matches at 7 bases. After removal of 3 bases from V and 3 bases from J, the junction contained 14 bases not matched to a gene. The germline CDR1 and CDR2 sequences are LNHDA and SQIVND (reference sequence). There are 17 residues in the CDR3. The CDR3: CASSILKTPGQLYEQYF. The CDR3 DNA follows: TGTGCCAGTAGTATTCTCAAAACCCCGGGACAGCTCTACGAGCAGTACTTC.

The J gene is TRBJ2-1, the V gene TRBV27, with a tentative D call TRBD2 (6 bases). The length of the CDR3 is 15 residues. Germline V gene sequence: CDR1 MNHEY, CDR2 SMNVEV (reference sequence). The V gene lost 6 bases and the J gene lost 6 bases, with 18 bases spanning the gap. In nucleotides, the CDR3 is TGTGCCAGCAGGTCGGCGGGGAAACTGGGCAATGAGCAGTTCTTC. Translated, it gives CASRSAGKLGNEQFF.

The chain links TRBV4-1 to TRBJ2-4; 9 positions agree with TRBD1. Per germline, CDR1 MGHRA and CDR2 YSYEKL. There are 16 residues in the CDR3. The J segment lost 5 bases and the V segment lost 4 bases, leaving 9 bases of the junction unmatched. DNA of the CDR3: TGCGCCAGCAGCCCGCTCCGGGGACAGGGAGAAAACATTCAGTACTTC. This gives the protein CASSPLRGQGENIQYF.

The chain employs TRBV2 and TRBJ2-1; D ambiguous. V was clipped by 1 base and J by 9 bases, with 10 bases between them. This CDR3 region has 13 residues. The germline CDR1 and CDR2 sequences are SNHLY and FYNNEI. The chain's CDR3 is CASSEDSRVEQFF. Here the CDR3 DNA reads TGTGCCAGCAGTGAAGATTCCCGGGTTGAGCAGTTCTTC.

The gene calls are TRBV19 and TRBJ1-4; TRBD1 is a possible D gene (6 bases). Germline V gives CDR1 LNHDA, CDR2 SQIVND (reference sequence). Trimming removed 8 bases from V and 7 bases from J, with 17 bases in between. The CDR3 has 14 amino acids. The CDR3 DNA reads as TGTGCCAGTTACCCCGGAGTACAGGGTGAAAAACTGTTTTTT. Its protein product is CASYPGVQGEKLFF.

This clone was seen only once. This sequence joins TRBV2 and TRBJ2-5; tentative D call: TRBD2 (5 bases). The CDR3 extends over 13 amino acids. The V gene lost 7 bases and the J gene lost 2 bases, with 11 bases spanning the gap. Germline assignment: CDR1 SNHLY and CDR2 FYNNEI. As DNA, the CDR3 is TGTGCCAGCATTGGTCTAGCACAAGAGACCCAGTACTTC. Encoded protein: CASIGLAQETQYF.

This chain links TRBV13 with TRBJ2-7; D perhaps matches TRBD2 (7 bases). CDR1 is PRHDT, CDR2 FYEKMQ, per germline (reference sequence). V was pared by 5 bases and J by 2 bases, with 13 bases between. There are 14 residues in the CDR3. The CDR3 here is CASSAAGAPYEQYF. The CDR3 DNA is TGTGCCAGCAGCGCCGCGGGGGCCCCCTACGAGCAGTACTTC.

The chain recombines TRBV27 with TRBJ2-3; tentatively, D is TRBD1 (6 bases). Trimming removed 6 bases from V and 5 bases from J, with 15 bases in between. This CDR3 comprises 14 residues. Germline V gene lookup returns CDR1 MNHEY and CDR2 SMNVEV (reference sequence). For the CDR3, the DNA is TGTGCCAGCAGAATTTTAGGGGGTGGAGATACGCAGTATTTT. Amino acid sequence: CASRILGGGDTQYF.

This chain joins TRBV5-1 and TRBJ2-5; a possible D gene is TRBD2 (5 bases). The germline V gene encodes CDR1 SGHRS and CDR2 YFSETQ. V dropped 0 bases and J dropped 9 bases, with 6 bases sitting between them. This CDR3 spans 11 amino acids. The CDR3 here is CASSLDGAQYF. CDR3 DNA: TGCGCCAGCAGCTTGGACGGGGCCCAGTACTTC.

This chain connects TRBV12-3 or TRBV12-4 to TRBJ1-5; weak D call: TRBD1 (6 bases). Trimming removed 6 bases at V and 7 bases at J, with 13 bases between. The CDR3 extends over 13 amino acids. The CDR3 bases are TGTGCCAGCAGAGAACAGGGAGAGCAGCCCCAGCATTTT. The encoded protein is CASREQGEQPQHF.

The rearrangement links TRBV18 to TRBJ2-7; maybe TRBD2 (5 bases). The germline CDR1 and CDR2 sequences are KGHSH and LQKENI. The CDR3 runs to 13 residues. Trimming stripped 1 base from V and 4 bases from J, with 8 bases between. The CDR3, as DNA: TGTGCCAGCTCACCACTCTCGGGGTACGAGCAGTACTTC. This codes for CASSPLSGYEQYF.

This clone has only one observation. The chain couples TRBV7-9 to TRBJ1-5; D is ambiguous. V was shortened by 8 bases and J by 1 base, with 12 bases between the two germline ends. The CDR3 covers 14 residues. CDR1 is SEHNR, CDR2 FQNEAQ, per germline (reference sequence). The chain's CDR3 is CASGKPGSNQPQHF. In DNA form, the CDR3 reads TGTGCCAGCGGCAAACCAGGAAGCAATCAGCCCCAGCATTTT.